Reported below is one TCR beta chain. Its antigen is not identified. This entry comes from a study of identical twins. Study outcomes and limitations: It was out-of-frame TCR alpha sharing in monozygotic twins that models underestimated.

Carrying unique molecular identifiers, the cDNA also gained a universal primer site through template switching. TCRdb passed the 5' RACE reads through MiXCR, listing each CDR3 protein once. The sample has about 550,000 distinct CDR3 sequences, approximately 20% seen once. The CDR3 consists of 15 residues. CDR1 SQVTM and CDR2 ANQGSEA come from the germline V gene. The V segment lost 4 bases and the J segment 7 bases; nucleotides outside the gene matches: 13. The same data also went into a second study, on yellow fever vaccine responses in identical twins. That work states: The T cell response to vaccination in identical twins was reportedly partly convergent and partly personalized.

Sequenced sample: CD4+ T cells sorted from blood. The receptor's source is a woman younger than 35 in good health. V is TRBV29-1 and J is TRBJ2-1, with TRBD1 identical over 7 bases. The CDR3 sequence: CSVAGGWWPENEQFF. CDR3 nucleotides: TGCAGCGTTGCAGGGGGTTGGTGGCCCGAAAATGAGCAGTTCTTC.